This entry describes one TCR beta chain. Assay: immunoSEQ multiplex PCR; the TCRdb copy retains only in-frame clones and omits some. The sample consists of tens of thousands of clones, around 90% of them appearing once. This specimen comes from a study of T cell changes during pregnancy in multiple sclerosis. CDR3 size: 12 residues. Germline V lookup: CDR1 SQVTM, CDR2 ANQGSEA. Trimming pared 5 bases from V and 2 bases from J, leaving 10 bases between. This specimen was peripheral blood, taken in the first trimester of pregnancy. This TCR was sampled from a female donor with multiple sclerosis, enrolled in a pregnancy study. The rearrangement joins TRBV29-1 to TRBJ2-7, with D maybe TRBD1 (5 bases). The CDR3 loop reads CSVPGSPYEQYF. The CDR3 region has the DNA TGCAGCGTTCCAGGGTCCCCCTACGAGCAGTACTTC.